This paragraph reports one T cell receptor beta chain. Germline and junction disagree at one end, which may indicate a read error. Germline DNA was extracted too, while blood RNA derived from unsorted whole blood. The CDR3 is made up of 15 amino acids. Starting from approximately 500 ng of total RNA, TCR beta cDNA was produced with a primer in the constant region. It was through three nested multiplex PCR rounds of slightly modified ARM-PCR that TCR beta libraries arose. With TRBV1-TRBV30 forward primers and a C-beta reverse primer, the first two PCR rounds were run for 10 to 11 cycles each. TCRdb re-called the multiplex PCR reads through MiXCR, storing one row per CDR3 protein. The table has fewer than 350,000 distinct CDR3 sequences, less than 75% seen once. These data are taken from a study of tumor-infiltrating lymphocytes in primary liver carcinoma.

The chain links TRBV12-3 or TRBV12-4 to TRBJ2-2; 10 bases are a match to TRBD1. Sequenced input: peripheral blood. This clonotype was sampled from a man aged 40-55 years with primary liver carcinoma and hepatitis B virus infection. The CDR3: CASRNRQGATGERFF. Written as DNA, the CDR3 is TGTGCCAGCAGGAATCGACAGGGGGCCACCGGGGAGCGGTTTTTT.